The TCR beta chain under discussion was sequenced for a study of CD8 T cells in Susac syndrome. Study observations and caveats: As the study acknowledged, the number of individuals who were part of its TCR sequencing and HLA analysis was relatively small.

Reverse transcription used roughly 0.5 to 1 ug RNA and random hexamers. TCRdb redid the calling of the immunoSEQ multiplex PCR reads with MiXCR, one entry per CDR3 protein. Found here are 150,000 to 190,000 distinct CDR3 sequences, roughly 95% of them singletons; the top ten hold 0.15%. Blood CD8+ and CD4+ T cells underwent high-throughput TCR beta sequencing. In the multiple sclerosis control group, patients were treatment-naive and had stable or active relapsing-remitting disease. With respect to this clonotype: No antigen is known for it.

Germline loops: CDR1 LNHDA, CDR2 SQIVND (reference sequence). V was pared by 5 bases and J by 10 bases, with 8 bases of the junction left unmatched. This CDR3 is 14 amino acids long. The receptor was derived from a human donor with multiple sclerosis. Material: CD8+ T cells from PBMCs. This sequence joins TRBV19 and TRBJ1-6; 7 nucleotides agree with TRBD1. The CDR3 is CASSPQGGWSPLHF. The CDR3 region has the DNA TGTGCCAGTAGTCCGCAGGGGGGTTGGTCACCCCTCCACTTT.